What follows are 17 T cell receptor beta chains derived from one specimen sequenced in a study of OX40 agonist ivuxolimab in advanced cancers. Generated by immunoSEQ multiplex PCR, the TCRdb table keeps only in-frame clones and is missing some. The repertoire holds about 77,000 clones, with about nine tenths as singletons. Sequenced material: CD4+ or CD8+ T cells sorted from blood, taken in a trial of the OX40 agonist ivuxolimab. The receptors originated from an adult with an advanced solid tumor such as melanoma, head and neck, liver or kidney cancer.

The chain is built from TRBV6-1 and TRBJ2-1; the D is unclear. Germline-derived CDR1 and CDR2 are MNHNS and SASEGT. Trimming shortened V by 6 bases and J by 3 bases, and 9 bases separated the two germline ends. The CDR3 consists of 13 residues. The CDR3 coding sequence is TGTGCCAGCAGCGGGTCCCACTACAATGAGCAGTTCTTC. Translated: CASSGSHYNEQFF.

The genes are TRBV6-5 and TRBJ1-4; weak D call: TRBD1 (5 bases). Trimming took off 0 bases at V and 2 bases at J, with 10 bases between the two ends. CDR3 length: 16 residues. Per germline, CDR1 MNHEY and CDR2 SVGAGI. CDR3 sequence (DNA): TGTGCCAGCAGTTACTCGGGAGCAGGGACTAATGAAAAACTGTTTTTT. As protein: CASSYSGAGTNEKLFF.

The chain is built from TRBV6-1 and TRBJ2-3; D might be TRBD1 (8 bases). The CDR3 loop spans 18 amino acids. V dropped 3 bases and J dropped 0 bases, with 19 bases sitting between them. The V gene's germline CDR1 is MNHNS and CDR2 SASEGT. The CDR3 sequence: CASSDRGPGGGSTDTQYF. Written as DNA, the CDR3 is TGTGCCAGCAGTGACAGGGGGCCGGGCGGGGGAAGCACAGATACGCAGTATTTT.

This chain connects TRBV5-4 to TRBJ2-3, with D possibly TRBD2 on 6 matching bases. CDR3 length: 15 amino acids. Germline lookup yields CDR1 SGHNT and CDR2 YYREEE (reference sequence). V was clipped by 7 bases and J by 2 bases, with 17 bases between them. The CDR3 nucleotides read TGTGCCAGCGGCTCGGGACTTTCGATCACAGATACGCAGTATTTT. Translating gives CASGSGLSITDTQYF.

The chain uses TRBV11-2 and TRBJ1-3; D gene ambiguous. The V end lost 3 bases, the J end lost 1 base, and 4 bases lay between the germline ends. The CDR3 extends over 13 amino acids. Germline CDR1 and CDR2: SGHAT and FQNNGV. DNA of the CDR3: TGTGCCAGCAGCTTTCCTTCTGGAAACACCATATATTTT. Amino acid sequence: CASSFPSGNTIYF.

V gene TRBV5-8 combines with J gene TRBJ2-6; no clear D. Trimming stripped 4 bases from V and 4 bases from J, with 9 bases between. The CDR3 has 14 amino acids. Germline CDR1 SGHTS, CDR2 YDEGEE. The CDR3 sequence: CASSRESGANVLTF. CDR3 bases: TGTGCCAGCAGCCGCGAATCAGGGGCCAACGTCCTGACTTTC.

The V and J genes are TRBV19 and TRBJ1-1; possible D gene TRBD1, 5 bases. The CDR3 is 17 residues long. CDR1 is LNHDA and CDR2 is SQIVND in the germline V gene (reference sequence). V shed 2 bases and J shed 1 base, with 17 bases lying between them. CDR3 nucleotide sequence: TGTGCCAGTAGTATATCAAAAGGACACCCTTCGAACACTGAAGCTTTCTTT. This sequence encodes CASSISKGHPSNTEAFF. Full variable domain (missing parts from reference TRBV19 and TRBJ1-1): DGGITQSPKYLFRKEGQNVTLSCEQNLNHDAMYWYRQDPGQGLRLIYYSQIVNDFQKGDIAEGYSVSREKKESFPLTVTSAQKNPTAFYLCASSISKGHPSNTEAFFGQGTRLTVV.

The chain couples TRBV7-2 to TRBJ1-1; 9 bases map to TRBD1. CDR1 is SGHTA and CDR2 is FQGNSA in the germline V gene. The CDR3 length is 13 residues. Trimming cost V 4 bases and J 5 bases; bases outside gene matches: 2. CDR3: CASSSDRGTEAFF. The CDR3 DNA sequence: TGTGCCAGCAGCTCTGACAGGGGGACTGAAGCTTTCTTT.

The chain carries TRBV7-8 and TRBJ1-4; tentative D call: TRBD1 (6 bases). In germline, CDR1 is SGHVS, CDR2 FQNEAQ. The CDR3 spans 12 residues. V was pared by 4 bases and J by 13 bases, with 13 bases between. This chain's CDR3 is CASSSFTGILFF. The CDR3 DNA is TGTGCCAGCAGCTCTTTTACAGGGATACTGTTTTTT.

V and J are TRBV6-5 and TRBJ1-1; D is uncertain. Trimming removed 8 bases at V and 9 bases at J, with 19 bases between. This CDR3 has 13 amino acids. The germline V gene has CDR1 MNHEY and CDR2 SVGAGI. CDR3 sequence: CASALGPFIKAFF. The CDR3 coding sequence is TGTGCCAGCGCCCTAGGTCCTTTTATTAAAGCTTTCTTT.

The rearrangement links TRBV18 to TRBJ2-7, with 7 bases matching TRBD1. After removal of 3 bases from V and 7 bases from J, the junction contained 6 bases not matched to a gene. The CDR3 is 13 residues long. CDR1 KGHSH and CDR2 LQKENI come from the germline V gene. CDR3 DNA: TGTGCCAGCTCACCTAACAACAGGGGAGAGCAGTACTTC. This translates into CASSPNNRGEQYF. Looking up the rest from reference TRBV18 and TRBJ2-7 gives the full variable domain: NAGVMQNPRHLVRRRGQEARLRCSPMKGHSHVYWYRQLPEEGLKFMVYLQKENIIDESGMPKERFSAEFPKEGPSILRIQQVVRGDSAAYFCASSPNNRGEQYFGPGTRLTVT.

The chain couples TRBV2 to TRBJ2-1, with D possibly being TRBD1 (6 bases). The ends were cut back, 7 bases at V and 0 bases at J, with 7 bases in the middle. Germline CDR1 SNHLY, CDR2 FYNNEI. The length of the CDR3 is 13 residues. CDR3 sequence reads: CASKGVSYNEQFF. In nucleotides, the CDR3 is TGTGCCAGCAAGGGGGTCTCCTACAATGAGCAGTTCTTC.

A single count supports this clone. The CDR3 DNA sequence: TGTGCCAGCAGCTTATCACGCGCAACAGATACGCAGTATTTT. Translating gives CASSLSRATDTQYF. V usage is TRBV7-2 and J usage is TRBJ2-3; D unclear. This CDR3 comprises 14 residues. The V end lost 2 bases, the J end lost 3 bases, and 9 bases lay between the germline ends. Germline assignment: CDR1 SGHTA and CDR2 FQGNSA.

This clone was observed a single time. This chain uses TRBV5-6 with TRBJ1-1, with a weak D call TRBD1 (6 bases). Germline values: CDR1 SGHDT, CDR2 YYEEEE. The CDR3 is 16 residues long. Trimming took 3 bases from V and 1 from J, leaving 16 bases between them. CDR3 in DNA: TGTGCCAGCAGCTGGGGGGGGCTGGCAACGAACACTGAAGCTTTCTTT. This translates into CASSWGGLATNTEAFF.

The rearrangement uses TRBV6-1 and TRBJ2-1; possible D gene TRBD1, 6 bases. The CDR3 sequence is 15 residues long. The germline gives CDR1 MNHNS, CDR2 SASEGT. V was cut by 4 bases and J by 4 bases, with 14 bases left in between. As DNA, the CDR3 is TGTGCCAGCAGTGCGCAGGGGAACCCTTACAATGAGCAGTTCTTC. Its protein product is CASSAQGNPYNEQFF.

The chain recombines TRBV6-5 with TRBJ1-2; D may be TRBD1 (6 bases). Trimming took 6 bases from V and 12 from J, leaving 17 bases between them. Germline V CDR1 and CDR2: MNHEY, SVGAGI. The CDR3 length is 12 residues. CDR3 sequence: CASSPGQMADTF. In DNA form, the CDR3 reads TGTGCCAGCAGCCCCGGACAGATGGCCGACACCTTC.

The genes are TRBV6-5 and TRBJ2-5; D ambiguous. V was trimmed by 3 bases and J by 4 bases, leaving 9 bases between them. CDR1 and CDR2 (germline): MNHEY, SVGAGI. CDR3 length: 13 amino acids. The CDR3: CASSYPAGETQYF. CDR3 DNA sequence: TGTGCCAGCAGTTATCCGGCAGGAGAGACCCAGTACTTC.